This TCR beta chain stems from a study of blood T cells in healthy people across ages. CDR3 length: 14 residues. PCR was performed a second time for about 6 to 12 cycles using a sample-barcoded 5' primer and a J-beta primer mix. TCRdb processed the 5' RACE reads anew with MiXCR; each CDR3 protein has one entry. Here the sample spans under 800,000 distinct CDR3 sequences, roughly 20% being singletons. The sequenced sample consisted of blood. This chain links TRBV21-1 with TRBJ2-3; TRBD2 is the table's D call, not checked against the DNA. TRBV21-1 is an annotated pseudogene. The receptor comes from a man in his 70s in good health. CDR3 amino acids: CASSKEGETDTQYF. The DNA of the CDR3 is TGTGCCAGCAGCAAAGAGGGAGAAACAGATACGCAGTATTTT.